These T cell receptor beta chains were read from a single sample in a study of beta chain features in type 1 diabetes. Sequencing used immunoSEQ multiplex PCR; TCRdb keeps in-frame clones, though not all of them. The sample consists of 150,000 to 200,000 clones, more than 10% of them appearing once. Sequencing input: central memory CD4+ T cells from blood. The receptors were sampled from a woman between 18 and 29 years old in good health. The CDR3 runs from the conserved cysteine through the conserved F or W. A D gene is named only where the DNA matches it firmly. Size tells how often a clone was seen (once, few, many) or the class of an expanded clone, and some rows leave it out.

TRBV25-1	TRBD1	TRBJ1-2	NA	CASSKGQGGYGYTF	TGTGCCAGCAGTAAGGGACAGGGAGGGTATGGCTACACCTTC
TRBV30	TRBD1	TRBJ2-7	NA	CAWNRDRDYEQYF	TGTGCCTGGAACCGGGACAGGGACTACGAGCAGTACTTC
TRBV4-2	NA	TRBJ2-3	few	CASSSQGDGTQYF	TGTGCCAGCAGCTCACAGGGTGATGGTACGCAGTATTTT
TRBV29-1	NA	TRBJ1-3	few	CSVVLFTGTGNTIYF	TGCAGCGTTGTCTTATTCACAGGGACTGGAAACACCATATATTTT
TRBV30	NA	TRBJ1-5	few	CAWSEDRGEPQHF	TGTGCCTGGAGTGAAGATCGGGGTGAGCCCCAGCATTTT
TRBV5-1	NA	TRBJ2-5	NA	CASSLPEETQYF	TGCGCCAGCAGCTTGCCTGAAGAGACCCAGTACTTC
TRBV7-9	TRBD2	TRBJ2-7	NA	CASSSRLAGEGEQYF	TGTGCCAGCAGCTCGCGACTAGCGGGAGAGGGTGAGCAGTACTTC
TRBV9	NA	TRBJ2-7	NA	CASSVESASSYEQYF	TGTGCCAGCAGCGTAGAGAGTGCAAGCTCCTACGAGCAGTACTTC
TRBV28	TRBD1	TRBJ1-1	few	CASTRQGDNTEAFF	TGTGCCAGCACCCGACAGGGAGATAACACTGAAGCTTTCTTT
TRBV30	TRBD1	TRBJ1-2	few	CAWALSGGLGYTF	TGTGCCTGGGCGCTTTCAGGGGGCTTGGGCTACACCTTC
TRBV28	NA	TRBJ1-4	few	CASSFQDSGEKLFF	TGTGCCAGCAGTTTCCAGGACTCGGGTGAAAAACTGTTTTTT
TRBV5-6	NA	TRBJ1-2	NA	CASSSGSVAGYTF	TGTGCCAGCAGCTCAGGGTCCGTAGCTGGCTACACCTTC
TRBV5-1	NA	TRBJ1-1	NA	CASSSRNGGDAEAFF	TGCGCCAGCAGCTCGAGAAACGGGGGGGACGCTGAAGCTTTCTTT
TRBV9	NA	TRBJ2-3	NA	CASSARLVLNTDTQYF	TGTGCCAGCAGCGCTCGACTGGTTTTGAACACAGATACGCAGTATTTT
TRBV4-2	NA	TRBJ1-2	few	CASSQDKGGFYGYTF	TGTGCCAGCAGCCAAGATAAAGGCGGGTTCTATGGCTACACCTTC
TRBV11-2	NA	TRBJ1-1	few	CASSLKLLTEAFF	TGTGCCAGCAGCTTGAAGCTGCTCACTGAAGCTTTCTTT
TRBV6-6	NA	TRBJ2-3	few	CASSLTDTQYF	TGTGCCAGCAGCCTGACAGATACGCAGTATTTT
TRBV4-3	TRBD2	TRBJ2-5	few	CASSLLTGGWETQYF	TGCGCCAGCAGCCTCCTTACGGGAGGCTGGGAGACCCAGTACTTC
TRBV7-2	NA	TRBJ1-2	NA	CASSPLGRWYGYTF	TGTGCCAGCAGCCCTCTCGGCAGGTGGTATGGCTACACCTTC
TRBV5-1	TRBD1	TRBJ2-5	few	CASRGTVQETQYF	TGCGCCAGCAGGGGGACAGTTCAAGAGACCCAGTACTTC
TRBV7-8	TRBD2	TRBJ2-1	few	CASSLRAGASGSYNEQFF	TGTGCCAGCAGCTTACGGGCGGGAGCCTCTGGATCCTACAATGAGCAGTTCTTC
TRBV7-2	NA	TRBJ1-1	NA	CASSIHPVNTEAFF	TGTGCCAGCAGCATACACCCCGTGAACACTGAAGCTTTCTTT
TRBV29-1	TRBD2	TRBJ2-5	NA	CSVEVRTSGRSETQYF	TGCAGCGTTGAAGTACGGACTAGCGGGAGATCGGAGACCCAGTACTTC
TRBV18	TRBD1	TRBJ2-1	NA	CASFDRESVLGNEQFF	TGTGCCAGCTTCGACAGGGAATCCGTTTTGGGCAATGAGCAGTTCTTC
TRBV10-3	NA	TRBJ2-1	few	CAIRRDRSHEQFF	TGTGCCATCAGGCGGGACAGATCTCATGAGCAGTTCTTC
TRBV19	NA	TRBJ2-7	NA	CASSTVGYEQYF	TGTGCCAGTAGTACTGTCGGTTACGAGCAGTACTTC
TRBV11-2	NA	TRBJ2-7	NA	CASSGGWQGPSYEQYF	TGTGCCAGCAGCGGGGGCTGGCAAGGGCCCTCCTACGAGCAGTACTTC
TRBV2	NA	TRBJ1-4	few	CASSPPTGLSF	TGTGCCAGCAGTCCGCCGACAGGTTTAAGTTTT
TRBV29-1	TRBD2	TRBJ2-7	few	CSVLQAGGLVSYEQYF	TGCAGCGTGCTACAGGCTGGGGGACTAGTATCCTACGAGCAGTACTTC
TRBV27	NA	TRBJ2-7	NA	CASSPRGLSSYEQYF	TGTGCCAGCAGTCCAAGGGGTCTTAGCTCCTACGAGCAGTACTTC
TRBV19	NA	TRBJ2-1	NA	CASSIQQDSSYNEQFF	TGTGCCAGTAGTATTCAACAGGACAGCTCCTACAATGAGCAGTTCTTC
TRBV13	NA	TRBJ2-1	few	CASSLGRNYHYNEQFF	TGTGCCAGCAGCTTAGGCCGGAACTACCACTACAATGAGCAGTTCTTC
TRBV6-4	NA	TRBJ2-3	few	CASSDQGGDTQYF	TGTGCCAGCAGTGACCAGGGTGGGGATACGCAGTATTTT
TRBV19	NA	TRBJ2-7	few	CASSGVGYEQYF	TGTGCCAGTAGCGGGGTCGGCTACGAGCAGTACTTC
TRBV11-2	NA	TRBJ2-3	NA	CASWKWGQGTDTQYF	TGTGCCAGCTGGAAGTGGGGGCAGGGCACAGATACGCAGTATTTT
TRBV11-3	TRBD2	TRBJ2-2	NA	CASSLLAGQGELFF	TGTGCCAGCAGCCTACTAGCGGGACAAGGGGAGCTGTTTTTT
TRBV29-1	TRBD2	TRBJ2-7	NA	CSVGLAGGNEQYF	TGCAGCGTGGGACTAGCGGGAGGAAACGAGCAGTACTTC
TRBV7-2	NA	TRBJ2-2	NA	CASSPATGAVTGELFF	TGTGCCAGCAGTCCGGCAACGGGAGCAGTCACCGGGGAGCTGTTTTTT
TRBV5-1	NA	TRBJ2-1	NA	CASSLQGVSYNEQFF	TGCGCCAGCAGCTTACAGGGCGTCTCCTACAATGAGCAGTTCTTC
TRBV7-2	TRBD2	TRBJ2-1	few	CASSPSGRAVNEQFF	TGTGCCAGCAGCCCCAGCGGGAGGGCCGTCAATGAGCAGTTCTTC
TRBV14	TRBD1	TRBJ2-1	NA	CASSRQGASYNEQFF	TGTGCCAGCAGCCGTCAGGGGGCCTCCTACAATGAGCAGTTCTTC
TRBV5-6	NA	TRBJ2-6	NA	CASSFGQSISGANVLTF	TGTGCCAGCAGCTTCGGACAGTCGATCTCTGGGGCCAACGTCCTGACTTTC
TRBV6-5	TRBD2	TRBJ2-1	NA	CASRTSGRAGQFF	TGTGCCAGCAGGACTAGCGGGAGGGCCGGGCAGTTCTTC
TRBV29-1	NA	TRBJ1-1	NA	CSVVKDMGNRAFF	TGCAGCGTCGTAAAGGACATGGGGAATCGAGCTTTCTTT
TRBV9	NA	TRBJ2-2	few	CASGPIPWGGGGELFF	TGTGCCAGCGGACCCATTCCTTGGGGGGGCGGCGGGGAGCTGTTTTTT
TRBV6-1	NA	TRBJ2-7	few	CASRNGQGDEQYF	TGTGCCAGCAGAAACGGGCAGGGCGACGAGCAGTACTTC
TRBV5-4	TRBD1	TRBJ1-2	NA	CASRWGQGDYGYTF	TGTGCCAGCAGATGGGGACAGGGGGACTATGGCTACACCTTC
TRBV6-5	TRBD1	TRBJ1-2	NA	CASSRDREIQTSYTF	TGTGCCAGCAGTCGGGACAGGGAAATTCAGACTAGCTACACCTTC
TRBV11-2	TRBD2	TRBJ2-7	NA	CASSFTSGPSYEQYF	TGTGCCAGCAGCTTCACTAGCGGGCCCTCCTACGAGCAGTACTTC